This T cell receptor beta chain was sequenced for a study of PD-1 blockade in classical Hodgkin lymphoma. About the research overall: The study gave patients nivolumab 3 mg/kg intravenously every 2 weeks. Study observations and caveats: According to reports, newly diagnosed patients had lower baseline TCR diversity than healthy donors, and relapsed/refractory patients had lower baseline TCR diversity still. Repertoire differences have undefined causes, possibly disease activity or prior therapy. Patients with an early start, nivolumab under 1 year after ASCT, were excluded.

Concerning this clone: As yet, its antigen is unknown.

Autologous stem cell transplantation was followed by relapse in every patient, and brentuximab vedotin exposure varied. Assay used: immunoSEQ multiplex PCR; TCRdb lists only in-frame clones, some missing. Of about 59,000 clones detected, more than 75% appear once; the ten largest clones hold over 9.5%. Trimming left V 4 bases short and J 3 bases short, with 10 bases between. Germline V gene sequence: CDR1 SQVTM, CDR2 ANQGSEA. The CDR3 is 13 residues long. The material sequenced was peripheral blood mononuclear cells (PBMCs), taken at baseline. The clonotype originates from a human donor with classical Hodgkin lymphoma. The rearrangement uses TRBV29-1 and TRBJ1-5; no reliable D call. The CDR3, as DNA: TGCAGCGTTGGGGCCGCTCCCAATCAGCCCCAGCATTTT. It specifies CSVGAAPNQPQHF.